This T cell receptor (beta chain) originates from a study of blood T cell repertoires in COVID-19. Repertoires were generated with immunoSEQ multiplex PCR, while TCRdb's copy carries only in-frame clones and drops some. Of about 280,000 clones in the sample, 65% to 90% were seen once. In its sample, this clone was seen a few times. Trimming pared 0 bases from V and 6 bases from J, leaving 4 bases between. This CDR3 is 12 amino acids long. The germline gives CDR1 SGHRS, CDR2 YFSETQ. This sequence originates from a man in his forties or fifties with active or convalescent COVID-19. Sequencing used peripheral blood. The V call is TRBV5-1, the J call TRBJ2-1; D gene ambiguous. The CDR3 nucleotides are TGCGCCAGCAGCTTGGCTTTCAATGAGCAGTTCTTC. Its protein is CASSLAFNEQFF.